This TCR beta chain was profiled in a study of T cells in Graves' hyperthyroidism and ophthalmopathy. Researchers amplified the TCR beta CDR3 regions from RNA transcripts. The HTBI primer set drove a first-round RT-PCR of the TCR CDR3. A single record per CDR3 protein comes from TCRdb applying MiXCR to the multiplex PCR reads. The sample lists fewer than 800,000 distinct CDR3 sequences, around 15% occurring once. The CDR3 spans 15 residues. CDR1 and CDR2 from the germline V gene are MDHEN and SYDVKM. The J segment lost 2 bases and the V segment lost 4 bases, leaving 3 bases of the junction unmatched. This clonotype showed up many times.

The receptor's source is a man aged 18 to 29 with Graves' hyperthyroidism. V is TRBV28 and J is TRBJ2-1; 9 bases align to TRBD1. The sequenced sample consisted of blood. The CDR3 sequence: CASSSTGGPYNEQFF. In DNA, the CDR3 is TGTGCCAGCAGTTCGACAGGGGGGCCCTACAATGAGCAGTTCTTC. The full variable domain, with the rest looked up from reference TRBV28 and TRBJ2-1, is DVKVTQSSRYLVKRTGEKVFLECVQDMDHENMFWYRQDPGLGLRLIYFSYDVKMKEKGDIPEGYSVSREKKERFSLILESASTNQTSMYLCASSSTGGPYNEQFFGPGTRLTVL.